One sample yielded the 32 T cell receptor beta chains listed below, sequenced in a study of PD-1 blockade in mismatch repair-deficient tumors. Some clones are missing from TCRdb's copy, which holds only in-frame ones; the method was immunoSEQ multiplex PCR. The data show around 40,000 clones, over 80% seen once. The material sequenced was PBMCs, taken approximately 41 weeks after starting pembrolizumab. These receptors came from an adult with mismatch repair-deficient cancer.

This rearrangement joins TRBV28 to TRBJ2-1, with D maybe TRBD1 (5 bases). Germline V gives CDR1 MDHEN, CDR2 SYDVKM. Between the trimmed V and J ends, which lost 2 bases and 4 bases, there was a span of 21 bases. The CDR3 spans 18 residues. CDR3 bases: TGTGCCAGCAGTTTAGGTCTACAGGAACCCCCCCTATACAATGAGCAGTTCTTC. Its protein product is CASSLGLQEPPLYNEQFF.

The CDR3: CASSPPGQGVIEQYF. The CDR3 DNA sequence: TGTGCCAGCAGCCCCCCGGGACAGGGGGTGATAGAGCAGTACTTC. The rearrangement joins TRBV6-6 to TRBJ2-7; 11 bases line up with TRBD1. Looked up from germline, CDR1 is MNHNY and CDR2 is SVGAGI (reference sequence). V was pared by 6 bases and J by 7 bases, with 11 bases of the junction left unmatched. The CDR3 loop spans 15 amino acids.

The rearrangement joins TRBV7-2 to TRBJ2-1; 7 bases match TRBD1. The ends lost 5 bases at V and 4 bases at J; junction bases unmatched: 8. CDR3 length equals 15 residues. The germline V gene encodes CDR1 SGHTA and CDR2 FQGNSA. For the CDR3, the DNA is TGTGCCAGCAGCAGCCGGGACAGAACGTACAATGAGCAGTTCTTC. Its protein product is CASSSRDRTYNEQFF. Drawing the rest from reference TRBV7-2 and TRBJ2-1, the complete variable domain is GAGVSQSPSNKVTEKGKDVELRCDPISGHTALYWYRQSLGQGLEFLIYFQGNSAPDKSGLPSDRFSAERTGGSVSTLTIQRTQQEDSAVYLCASSSRDRTYNEQFFGPGTRLTVL.

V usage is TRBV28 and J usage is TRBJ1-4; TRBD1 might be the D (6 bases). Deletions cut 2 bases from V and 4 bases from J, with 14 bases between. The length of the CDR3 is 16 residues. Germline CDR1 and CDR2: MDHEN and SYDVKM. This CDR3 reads CASSLIGGAGNEKLFF. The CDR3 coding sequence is TGTGCCAGCAGTTTAATCGGGGGGGCTGGTAATGAAAAACTGTTTTTT.

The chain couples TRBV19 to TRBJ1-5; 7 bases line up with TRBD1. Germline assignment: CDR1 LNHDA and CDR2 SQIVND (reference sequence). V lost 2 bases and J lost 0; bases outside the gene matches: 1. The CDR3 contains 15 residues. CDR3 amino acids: CASSINRGSNQPQHF. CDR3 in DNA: TGTGCCAGTAGTATAAACAGGGGTAGCAATCAGCCCCAGCATTTT.

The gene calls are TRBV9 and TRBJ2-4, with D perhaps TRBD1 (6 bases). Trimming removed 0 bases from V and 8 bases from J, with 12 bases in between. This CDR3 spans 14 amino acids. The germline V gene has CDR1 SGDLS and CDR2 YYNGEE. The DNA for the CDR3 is TGTGCCAGCAGCGTAGAGGTACAGGGCTACATTCAGTACTTC. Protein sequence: CASSVEVQGYIQYF.

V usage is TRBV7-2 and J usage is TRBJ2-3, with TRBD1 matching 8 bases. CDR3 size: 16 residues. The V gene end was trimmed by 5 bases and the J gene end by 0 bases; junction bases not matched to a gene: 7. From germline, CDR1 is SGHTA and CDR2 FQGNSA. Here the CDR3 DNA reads TGTGCCAGCAGCCGAGCAGGGGGCTCTAGCACAGATACGCAGTATTTT. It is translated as CASSRAGGSSTDTQYF.

CDR3 DNA: TGTGCCAGCTCACCACCACAGGGAAGGGATGAAAAACTGTTTTTT. Amino acid sequence: CASSPPQGRDEKLFF. This sequence joins TRBV18 and TRBJ1-4; D perhaps matches TRBD1 (6 bases). Trimming cost V 0 bases and J 6 bases, with 11 bases left between them. This CDR3 has 15 residues. Germline CDR1 reads KGHSH; CDR2 reads LQKENI.

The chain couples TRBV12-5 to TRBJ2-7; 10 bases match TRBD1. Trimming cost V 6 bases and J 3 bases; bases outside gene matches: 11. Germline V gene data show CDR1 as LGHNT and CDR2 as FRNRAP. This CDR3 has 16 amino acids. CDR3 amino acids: CASGHYPGQGIYEQYF. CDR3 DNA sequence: TGTGCTAGTGGCCATTATCCGGGACAGGGGATCTACGAGCAGTACTTC.

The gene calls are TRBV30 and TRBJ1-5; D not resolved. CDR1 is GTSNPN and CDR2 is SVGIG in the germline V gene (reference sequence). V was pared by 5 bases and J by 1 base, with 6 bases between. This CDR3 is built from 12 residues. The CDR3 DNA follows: TGTGCCTGGGCGGGGAGCAATCAGCCCCAGCATTTT. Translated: CAWAGSNQPQHF.

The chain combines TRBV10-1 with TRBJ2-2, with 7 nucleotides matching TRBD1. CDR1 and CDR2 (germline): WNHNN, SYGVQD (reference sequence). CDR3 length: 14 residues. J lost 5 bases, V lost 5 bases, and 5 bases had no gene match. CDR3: CASSWDSATGELFF. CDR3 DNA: TGCGCCAGCAGTTGGGACAGTGCAACCGGGGAGCTGTTTTTT.

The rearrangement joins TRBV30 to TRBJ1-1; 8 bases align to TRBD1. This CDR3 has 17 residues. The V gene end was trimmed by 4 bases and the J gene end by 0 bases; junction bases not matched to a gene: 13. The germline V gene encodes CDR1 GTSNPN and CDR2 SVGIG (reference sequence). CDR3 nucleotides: TGTGCCTGGACCAACGACAGGGGCCTAATTTTGAACACTGAAGCTTTCTTT. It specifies CAWTNDRGLILNTEAFF.

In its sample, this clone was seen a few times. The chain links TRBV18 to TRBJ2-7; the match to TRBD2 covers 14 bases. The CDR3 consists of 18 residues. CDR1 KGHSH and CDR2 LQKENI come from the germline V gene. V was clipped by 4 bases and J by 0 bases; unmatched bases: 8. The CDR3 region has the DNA TGTGCCAGCTCACGAGGGACTAGCGGGGGTAAAAACTCCTACGAGCAGTACTTC. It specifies CASSRGTSGGKNSYEQYF.

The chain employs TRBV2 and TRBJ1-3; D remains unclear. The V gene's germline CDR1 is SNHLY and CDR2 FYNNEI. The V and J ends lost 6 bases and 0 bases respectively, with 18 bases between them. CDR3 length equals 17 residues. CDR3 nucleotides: TGTGCCAGCAGGAAAGTCCCGGGAGCCAGCTCTGGAAACACCATATATTTT. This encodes CASRKVPGASSGNTIYF.

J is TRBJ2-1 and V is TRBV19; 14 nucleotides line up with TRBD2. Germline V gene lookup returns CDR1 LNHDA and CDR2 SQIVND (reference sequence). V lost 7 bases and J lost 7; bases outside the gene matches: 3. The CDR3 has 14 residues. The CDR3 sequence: CASTGTSGSNEQFF. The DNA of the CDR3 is TGTGCCAGTACCGGGACTAGCGGGAGTAATGAGCAGTTCTTC. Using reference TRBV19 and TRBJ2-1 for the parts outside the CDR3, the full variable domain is DGGITQSPKYLFRKEGQNVTLSCEQNLNHDAMYWYRQDPGQGLRLIYYSQIVNDFQKGDIAEGYSVSREKKESFPLTVTSAQKNPTAFYLCASTGTSGSNEQFFGPGTRLTVL.

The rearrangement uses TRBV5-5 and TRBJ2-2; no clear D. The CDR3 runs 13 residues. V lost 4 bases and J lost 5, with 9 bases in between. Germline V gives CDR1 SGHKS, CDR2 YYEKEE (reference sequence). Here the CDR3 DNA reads TGTGCCAGCAGCCTCTTCGGGACCGGGGAGCTGTTTTTT. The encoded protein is CASSLFGTGELFF.

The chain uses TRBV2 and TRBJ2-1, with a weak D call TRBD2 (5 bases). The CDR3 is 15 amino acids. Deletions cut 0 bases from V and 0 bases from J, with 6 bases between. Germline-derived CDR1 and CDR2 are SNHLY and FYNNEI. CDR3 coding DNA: TGTGCCAGCAGTGAAGCGGGGAGCTCCTACAATGAGCAGTTCTTC. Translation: CASSEAGSSYNEQFF. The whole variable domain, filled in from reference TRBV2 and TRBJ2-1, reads EPEVTQTPSHQVTQMGQEVILRCVPISNHLYFYWYRQILGQKVEFLVSFYNNEISEKSEIFDDQFSVERPDGSNFTLKIRSTKLEDSAMYFCASSEAGSSYNEQFFGPGTRLTVL.

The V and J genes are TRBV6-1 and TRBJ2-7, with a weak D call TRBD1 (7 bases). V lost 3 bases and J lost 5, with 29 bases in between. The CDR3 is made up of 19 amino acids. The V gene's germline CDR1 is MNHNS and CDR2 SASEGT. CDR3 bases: TGTGCCAGCAGTGACGATCAAGTATCGGAGGGACAGTTCCTCGACGAGCAGTACTTC. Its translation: CASSDDQVSEGQFLDEQYF.

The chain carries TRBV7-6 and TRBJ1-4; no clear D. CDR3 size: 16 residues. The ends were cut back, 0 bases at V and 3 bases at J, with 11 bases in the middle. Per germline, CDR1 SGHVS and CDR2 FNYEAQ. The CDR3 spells CASSLAIDTANEKLFF. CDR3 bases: TGTGCCAGCAGCTTAGCGATCGACACGGCTAATGAAAAACTGTTTTTT. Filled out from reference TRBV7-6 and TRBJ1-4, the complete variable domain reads GAGVSQSPRYKVTKRGQDVALRCDPISGHVSLYWYRQALGQGPEFLTYFNYEAQQDKSGLPNDRFSAERPEGSISTLTIQRTEQRDSAMYRCASSLAIDTANEKLFFGSGTQLSVL.

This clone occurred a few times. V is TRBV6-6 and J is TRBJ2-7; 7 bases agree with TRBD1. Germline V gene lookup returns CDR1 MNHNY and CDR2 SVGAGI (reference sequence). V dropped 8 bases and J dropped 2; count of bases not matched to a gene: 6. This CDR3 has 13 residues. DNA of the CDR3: TGTGCCAGCGCATTACAGGGGACCTACGAGCAGTACTTC. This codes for CASALQGTYEQYF.

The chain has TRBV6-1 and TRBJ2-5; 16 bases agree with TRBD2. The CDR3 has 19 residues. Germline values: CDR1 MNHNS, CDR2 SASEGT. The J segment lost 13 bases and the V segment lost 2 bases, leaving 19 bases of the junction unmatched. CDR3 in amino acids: CASSEYATPGLAGGLSGYF. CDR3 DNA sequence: TGTGCCAGCAGTGAATACGCGACTCCGGGACTAGCGGGAGGGCTCTCGGGGTACTTC.

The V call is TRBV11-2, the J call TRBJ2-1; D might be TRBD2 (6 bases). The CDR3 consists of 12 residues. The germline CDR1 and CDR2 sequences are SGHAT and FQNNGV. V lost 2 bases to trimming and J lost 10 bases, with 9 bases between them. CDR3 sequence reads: CASSLYSGEQFF. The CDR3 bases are TGTGCCAGCAGCTTATATAGCGGCGAGCAGTTCTTC.

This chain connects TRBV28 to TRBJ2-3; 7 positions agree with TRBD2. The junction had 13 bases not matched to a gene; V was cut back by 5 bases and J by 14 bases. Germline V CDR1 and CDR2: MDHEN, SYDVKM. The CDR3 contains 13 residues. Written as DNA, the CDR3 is TGTGCCAGCAGTACCCAAGGGCGGGAGTTTCGGTATTTT. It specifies CASSTQGREFRYF.

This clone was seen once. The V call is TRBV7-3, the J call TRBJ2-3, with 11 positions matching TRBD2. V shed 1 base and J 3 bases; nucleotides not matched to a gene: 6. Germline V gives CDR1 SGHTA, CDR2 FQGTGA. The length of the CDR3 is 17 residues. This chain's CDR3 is CASSLRGLAGGTDTQYF. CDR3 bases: TGTGCCAGCAGCTTAAGAGGGCTAGCGGGAGGAACAGATACGCAGTATTTT.

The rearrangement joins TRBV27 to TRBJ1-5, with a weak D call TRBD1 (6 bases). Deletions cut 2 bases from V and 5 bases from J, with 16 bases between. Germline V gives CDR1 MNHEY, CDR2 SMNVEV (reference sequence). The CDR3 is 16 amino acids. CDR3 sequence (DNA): TGTGCCAGCAGTTTAGGGGCCGGGGGGGCGCATCAGCCCCAGCATTTT. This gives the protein CASSLGAGGAHQPQHF.

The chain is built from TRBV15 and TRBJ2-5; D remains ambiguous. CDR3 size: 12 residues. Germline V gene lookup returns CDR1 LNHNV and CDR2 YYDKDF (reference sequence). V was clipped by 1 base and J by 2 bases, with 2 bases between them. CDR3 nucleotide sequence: TGTGCCACCAGCAGAGCGCAAGAGACCCAGTACTTC. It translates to CATSRAQETQYF.

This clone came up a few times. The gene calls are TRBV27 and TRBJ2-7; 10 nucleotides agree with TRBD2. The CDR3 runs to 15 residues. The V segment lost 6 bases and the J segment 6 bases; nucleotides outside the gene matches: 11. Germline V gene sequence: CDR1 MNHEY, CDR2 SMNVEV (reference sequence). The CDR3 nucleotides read TGTGCCAGCAGCCTGGAGGCTAGCGGGAGCCGCGAGCAGTACTTC. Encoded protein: CASSLEASGSREQYF.

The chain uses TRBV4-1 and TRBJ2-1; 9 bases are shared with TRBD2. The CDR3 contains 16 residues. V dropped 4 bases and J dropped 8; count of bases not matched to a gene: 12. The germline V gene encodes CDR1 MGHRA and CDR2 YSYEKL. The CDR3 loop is CASSLRLAESNYEQFF. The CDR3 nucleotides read TGCGCCAGCAGCCTTCGACTAGCGGAGTCTAACTATGAGCAGTTCTTC.

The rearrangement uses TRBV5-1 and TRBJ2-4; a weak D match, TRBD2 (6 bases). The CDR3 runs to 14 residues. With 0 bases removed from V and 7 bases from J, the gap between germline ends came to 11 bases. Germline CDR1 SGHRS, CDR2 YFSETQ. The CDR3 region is CASSLGGDLNIQYF. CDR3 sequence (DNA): TGCGCCAGCAGCTTGGGAGGGGACTTGAACATTCAGTACTTC.

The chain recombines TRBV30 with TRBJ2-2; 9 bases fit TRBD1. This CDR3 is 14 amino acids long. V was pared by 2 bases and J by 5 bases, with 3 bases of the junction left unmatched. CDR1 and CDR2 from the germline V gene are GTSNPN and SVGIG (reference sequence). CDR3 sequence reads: CAWSYGQGTGELFF. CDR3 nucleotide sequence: TGTGCCTGGAGTTACGGACAGGGGACCGGGGAGCTGTTTTTT.

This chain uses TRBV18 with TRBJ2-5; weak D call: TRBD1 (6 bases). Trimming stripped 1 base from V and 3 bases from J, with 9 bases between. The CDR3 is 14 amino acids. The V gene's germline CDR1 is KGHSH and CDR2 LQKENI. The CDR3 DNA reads TGTGCCAGCTCACCACGGACAGACAAAGAGACCCAGTACTTC. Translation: CASSPRTDKETQYF.

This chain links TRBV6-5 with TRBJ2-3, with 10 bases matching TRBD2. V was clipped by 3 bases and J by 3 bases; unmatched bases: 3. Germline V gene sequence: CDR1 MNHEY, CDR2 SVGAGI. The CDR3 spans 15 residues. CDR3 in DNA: TGTGCCAGCAGTTATACTAGCGGGATAACAGATACGCAGTATTTT. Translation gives CASSYTSGITDTQYF.